A single sample gave rise to the 21 T cell receptor beta chains below, sequenced in a study of control samples from healthy donors and cancer patients. Sequencing was performed with immunoSEQ multiplex PCR; in TCRdb, only in-frame clones are kept and a portion is missing. The sample has fewer than 200,000 clones, nearly 90% seen once. The sequencing sample was made of blood. The receptors originated from a woman aged 45-59 years in good health.

The rearrangement joins TRBV29-1 to TRBJ2-3; D gene uncertain. This CDR3 has 13 residues. Looked up from germline, CDR1 is SQVTM and CDR2 is ANQGSEA. The ends were cut back, 1 base at V and 1 base at J, with 6 bases in the middle. CDR3 in amino acids: CSVEVWGTDTQYF. CDR3 nucleotide sequence: TGCAGCGTTGAAGTGTGGGGCACAGATACGCAGTATTTT.

The chain recombines TRBV4-2 with TRBJ1-2, with TRBD1 matching 8 bases. J gave up 0 bases and V 5 bases, and 8 bases lay outside the gene matches. The length of the CDR3 is 16 residues. Germline V CDR1 and CDR2: LGHNA, YNFKEQ. CDR3 amino acids: CASSVGTGRPNYGYTF. The CDR3 DNA is TGTGCCAGCAGCGTCGGGACAGGACGCCCTAACTATGGCTACACCTTC.

This rearrangement joins TRBV19 to TRBJ1-3, with 7 nucleotides matching TRBD1. The CDR3 contains 14 residues. Germline V gene data show CDR1 as LNHDA and CDR2 as SQIVND (reference sequence). Trimming took 8 bases from V and 0 from J; bases not matched to a gene: 4. The CDR3 spells CASDRVTSGNTIYF. DNA for the CDR3: TGTGCCAGTGACAGGGTGACCTCTGGAAACACCATATATTTT.

The chain carries TRBV5-1 and TRBJ2-1; a weak D match, TRBD1 (5 bases). Between the trimmed V and J ends, which lost 4 bases and 7 bases, there was a span of 18 bases. Looked up from germline, CDR1 is SGHRS and CDR2 is YFSETQ. The CDR3 runs to 15 residues. The CDR3 here is CASSHTIAKGNEQFF. The CDR3 DNA is TGCGCCAGCAGCCACACAATTGCCAAGGGGAATGAGCAGTTCTTC.

This clone was observed once. The genes are TRBV7-3 and TRBJ1-6; a possible D gene is TRBD1 (5 bases). The length of the CDR3 is 16 residues. V lost 1 base and J 5 bases, leaving 12 bases between the germline ends. Germline CDR1 and CDR2: SGHTA and FQGTGA. CDR3 residues: CASSLMGRQNNSPLHF. The CDR3 nucleotides read TGTGCCAGCAGCTTAATGGGACGCCAAAATAATTCACCCCTCCACTTT.

Only one count was recorded for this clone. The V gene is TRBV4-2, the J gene TRBJ2-7; TRBD2 agrees at 8 bases. V lost 2 bases and J lost 3; bases outside the gene matches: 6. The germline V gene has CDR1 LGHNA and CDR2 YNFKEQ. The CDR3 has 15 amino acids. The CDR3 DNA reads TGTGCCAGCAGCCAAAGCGGGAGCGTCAACTACGAGCAGTACTTC. Amino acids: CASSQSGSVNYEQYF.

The CDR3, as DNA: TGTGCCAGCAGCCCCAGCGGAGGTGAGCAGTTCTTC. It yields the protein CASSPSGGEQFF. The V call is TRBV9, the J call TRBJ2-1, with TRBD2 as a possible D gene (5 bases). CDR1 is SGDLS, CDR2 YYNGEE, per germline. The CDR3 consists of 12 residues. V lost 4 bases to trimming and J lost 9 bases, with 11 bases between them.

The chain uses TRBV28 and TRBJ1-2; 7 nucleotides match TRBD1. CDR1 MDHEN and CDR2 SYDVKM come from the germline V gene. V shed 1 base and J 6 bases; nucleotides not matched to a gene: 8. The CDR3 totals 15 residues. In DNA, the CDR3 is TGTGCCAGCAGTTTATTGGACAGGCCAGGAGATGGCTACACCTTC. It yields the protein CASSLLDRPGDGYTF.

This chain links TRBV13 with TRBJ2-3; 8 nucleotides agree with TRBD2. Trimming removed 5 bases from V and 0 bases from J; junction bases left unmatched: 19. This CDR3 is 20 amino acids long. Germline assignment: CDR1 PRHDT and CDR2 FYEKMQ (reference sequence). CDR3 nucleotide sequence: TGTGCCAGCAGCCCCCGGATAAGCGGGGGAGCCAGAAGAAGCACAGATACGCAGTATTTT. This encodes CASSPRISGGARRSTDTQYF. The variable domain in full, with the rest retrieved from reference TRBV13 and TRBJ2-3, is AAGVIQSPRHLIKEKRETATLKCYPIPRHDTVYWYQQGPGQDPQFLISFYEKMQSDKGSIPDRFSAQQFSDYHSELNMSSLELGDSALYFCASSPRISGGARRSTDTQYFGPGTRLTVL.

The V gene is TRBV2, the J gene TRBJ1-1, with 11 bases aligning to TRBD1. The CDR3 has 15 residues. J gave up 5 bases and V 5 bases, and 7 bases lay outside the gene matches. CDR1 is SNHLY, CDR2 FYNNEI, per germline. CDR3 amino acids: CASSSGTGGLTEAFF. Written as DNA, the CDR3 is TGTGCCAGCAGTTCCGGGACAGGGGGTTTAACTGAAGCTTTCTTT.

The genes are TRBV5-1 and TRBJ2-7; D gene unclear. The CDR3 runs 13 residues. Trimming took 0 bases from V and 3 from J, leaving 7 bases between them. In germline, CDR1 is SGHRS, CDR2 YFSETQ. CDR3 residues: CASSLGQNYEQYF. The CDR3 nucleotides read TGCGCCAGCAGCTTGGGCCAGAACTACGAGCAGTACTTC.

V is TRBV6-5 and J is TRBJ1-2, with a tentative D call TRBD1 (6 bases). CDR3 length: 14 residues. The germline V gene has CDR1 MNHEY and CDR2 SVGAGI. Trimming took 6 bases from V and 6 from J, leaving 17 bases between them. CDR3 protein: CASSAWKGGHGYTF. CDR3 coding DNA: TGTGCCAGCAGCGCCTGGAAAGGGGGGCATGGCTACACCTTC.

V usage is TRBV19 and J usage is TRBJ2-7, with D possibly being TRBD2 (5 bases). The CDR3 is made up of 13 amino acids. Looked up from germline, CDR1 is LNHDA and CDR2 is SQIVND (reference sequence). Trimming took off 1 base at V and 6 bases at J, with 10 bases between the two ends. The CDR3 coding sequence is TGTGCCAGTAGTATAGGAGGGCAAGCCGAGCAGTACTTC. It encodes CASSIGGQAEQYF.

The chain is built from TRBV28 and TRBJ2-7; 7 bases agree with TRBD1. The J segment lost 2 bases and the V segment lost 3 bases, leaving 13 bases of the junction unmatched. The CDR3 totals 17 residues. Per the germline V gene, CDR1 is MDHEN and CDR2 is SYDVKM. Written as DNA, the CDR3 is TGTGCCAGCAGTTTGGGCTGGTTGGGACAGAACGCCTACGAGCAGTACTTC. Its translation: CASSLGWLGQNAYEQYF.

The V gene is TRBV4-3, the J gene TRBJ1-5, with a tentative D call TRBD1 (5 bases). Germline V gives CDR1 LGHNA, CDR2 YSLEER. Trimming removed 0 bases from V and 2 bases from J, with 11 bases in between. The length of the CDR3 is 16 residues. The DNA of the CDR3 is TGCGCCAGCAGCCAAGATTACGGAGGGGGCAATCAGCCCCAGCATTTT. Protein sequence: CASSQDYGGGNQPQHF.

The chain uses TRBV7-9 and TRBJ2-7, with D maybe TRBD2 (6 bases). The germline gives CDR1 SEHNR, CDR2 FQNEAQ (reference sequence). V was pared by 8 bases and J by 3 bases, with 17 bases between. The CDR3 sequence is 14 residues long. CDR3 nucleotides: TGTGCCAGCTCCGACGGGGGTTTTATCTACGAGCAGTACTTC. Protein product: CASSDGGFIYEQYF. Combining the CDR3 with reference TRBV7-9 and TRBJ2-7 gives the whole variable domain DTGVSQNPRHKITKRGQNVTFRCDPISEHNRLYWYRQTLGQGPEFLTYFQNEAQLEKSRLLSDRFSAERPKGSFSTLEIQRTEQGDSAMYLCASSDGGFIYEQYFGPGTRLTVT.

The J gene is TRBJ1-1, the V gene TRBV18; the D is unclear. Germline V gene sequence: CDR1 KGHSH, CDR2 LQKENI. V was clipped by 2 bases and J by 5 bases, with 12 bases between them. CDR3 length: 14 amino acids. In nucleotides, the CDR3 is TGTGCCAGCTCACCATCCTTAGGAGCTACTGAAGCTTTCTTT. It yields the protein CASSPSLGATEAFF. The variable domain in full, completed from reference TRBV18 and TRBJ1-1, reads NAGVMQNPRHLVRRRGQEARLRCSPMKGHSHVYWYRQLPEEGLKFMVYLQKENIIDESGMPKERFSAEFPKEGPSILRIQQVVRGDSAAYFCASSPSLGATEAFFGQGTRLTVV.

This rearrangement joins TRBV2 to TRBJ2-1, with TRBD2 matching over 7 bases. In germline, CDR1 is SNHLY, CDR2 FYNNEI. Trimming at V came to 8 bases and at J to 0 bases, leaving 7 bases not matched to a gene. The CDR3 is 15 amino acids. The CDR3 protein is CASGGEGSSYNEQFF. The CDR3 coding sequence is TGTGCCAGCGGGGGGGAGGGAAGCTCCTACAATGAGCAGTTCTTC.

The chain employs TRBV3-1 (or the pseudogene TRBV3-2) and TRBJ1-6, with a weak D call TRBD1 (5 bases). The germline CDR1 and CDR2 sequences are LGHDT and YNNKEL (reference sequence). Trimming stripped 7 bases from V and 7 bases from J, with 17 bases between. The CDR3 extends over 15 amino acids. CDR3 residues: CASTLSGGFNSPLHF. The CDR3 region has the DNA TGTGCCAGCACCCTATCTGGGGGTTTCAATTCACCCCTCCACTTT.

The chain has TRBV9 and TRBJ1-5; 7 bases line up with TRBD1. CDR3 size: 15 residues. The junction had 12 bases not matched to a gene; V was cut back by 4 bases and J by 8 bases. Germline lookup yields CDR1 SGDLS and CDR2 YYNGEE. Written as DNA, the CDR3 is TGTGCCAGCAGCCCAGGGGGGGGGCAGGGAGAGCCCCAGCATTTT. Its translation: CASSPGGGQGEPQHF.

This chain uses TRBV6-6 with TRBJ1-6; 7 positions match TRBD1. The CDR3 spans 13 residues. The V gene end was trimmed by 8 bases and the J gene end by 8 bases; junction bases not matched to a gene: 6. The germline CDR1 and CDR2 sequences are MNHNY and SVGAGI (reference sequence). The CDR3 protein is CASGGQTDSPLHF. In nucleotides, the CDR3 is TGTGCCAGCGGGGGACAGACGGATTCACCCCTCCACTTT.